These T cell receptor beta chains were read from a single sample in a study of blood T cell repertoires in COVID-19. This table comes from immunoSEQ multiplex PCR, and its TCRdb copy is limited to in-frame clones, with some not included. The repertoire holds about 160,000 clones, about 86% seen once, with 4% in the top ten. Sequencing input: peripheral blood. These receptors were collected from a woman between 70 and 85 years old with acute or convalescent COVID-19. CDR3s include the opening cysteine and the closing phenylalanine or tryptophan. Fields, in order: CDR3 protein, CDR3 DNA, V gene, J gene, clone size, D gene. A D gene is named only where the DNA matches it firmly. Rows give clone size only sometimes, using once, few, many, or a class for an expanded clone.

CDR3aa: CASSLDSSSYEQYF; CDR3nt: TGCGCCAGCAGCTTGGACAGCAGTTCCTACGAGCAGTACTTC; v_gene: TRBV5-1; j_gene: TRBJ2-7; abundance: NA; d_gene: NA
CDR3aa: CASSSYRSSYNEQFF; CDR3nt: TGTGCCAGCAGCTCGTACAGAAGCTCCTACAATGAGCAGTTCTTC; v_gene: TRBV11-2; j_gene: TRBJ2-1; abundance: NA; d_gene: NA
CDR3aa: CASSFPGNTEAFF; CDR3nt: TGTGCCAGCAGCTTTCCAGGGAACACTGAAGCTTTCTTT; v_gene: TRBV11-2; j_gene: TRBJ1-1; abundance: NA; d_gene: NA
CDR3aa: CASGPGHRNQPQHF; CDR3nt: TGTGCCAGTGGCCCGGGACACAGAAATCAGCCCCAGCATTTT; v_gene: TRBV19; j_gene: TRBJ1-5; abundance: NA; d_gene: NA
CDR3aa: CASSMIGYRGSTEAFF; CDR3nt: TGTGCCAGTAGTATGATCGGGTACAGGGGAAGCACTGAAGCTTTCTTT; v_gene: TRBV19; j_gene: TRBJ1-1; abundance: NA; d_gene: TRBD1
CDR3aa: CASSYTGPPNTEAFF; CDR3nt: TGTGCCAGCAGTTACACTGGGCCACCTAACACTGAAGCTTTCTTT; v_gene: TRBV6-6; j_gene: TRBJ1-1; abundance: NA; d_gene: NA
CDR3aa: CASSGWTGESSEAFF; CDR3nt: TGTGCCAGCAGTGGATGGACAGGGGAATCTTCTGAAGCTTTCTTT; v_gene: TRBV2; j_gene: TRBJ1-1; abundance: few; d_gene: TRBD1
CDR3aa: CASGNRAYEQYF; CDR3nt: TGTGCCAGCGGAAACAGAGCCTACGAGCAGTACTTC; v_gene: TRBV25-1; j_gene: TRBJ2-7; abundance: NA; d_gene: NA
CDR3aa: CASSRTGNTEAFF; CDR3nt: TGTGCCAGCTCGCGGACAGGGAACACTGAAGCTTTCTTT; v_gene: TRBV18; j_gene: TRBJ1-1; abundance: NA; d_gene: TRBD1
CDR3aa: CASSYSLWPQHF; CDR3nt: TGTGCCAGCAGTTACTCCCTGTGGCCCCAGCATTTT; v_gene: TRBV6-2/TRBV6-3; j_gene: TRBJ1-5; abundance: NA; d_gene: NA
CDR3aa: CARKGLPQGRTEAFF; CDR3nt: TGTGCCAGGAAAGGACTCCCACAGGGGAGGACTGAAGCTTTCTTT; v_gene: TRBV14; j_gene: TRBJ1-1; abundance: NA; d_gene: TRBD1
CDR3aa: CASSPGQAPFGYTF; CDR3nt: TGTGCCAGCAGCCCCGGACAGGCCCCCTTCGGCTACACCTTC; v_gene: TRBV6-5; j_gene: TRBJ1-2; abundance: NA; d_gene: TRBD1
CDR3aa: CASSLAGVEETQYF; CDR3nt: TGCGCCAGCAGCTTAGCGGGAGTAGAAGAGACCCAGTACTTC; v_gene: TRBV5-1; j_gene: TRBJ2-5; abundance: NA; d_gene: TRBD2
CDR3aa: CASSRGYGYTF; CDR3nt: TGTGCCAGCAGCCGGGGCTATGGCTACACCTTC; v_gene: TRBV5-6; j_gene: TRBJ1-2; abundance: NA; d_gene: NA
CDR3aa: CAISEGRGSYEQYF; CDR3nt: TGTGCCATCAGTGAGGGCAGGGGGAGCTACGAGCAGTACTTC; v_gene: TRBV10-3; j_gene: TRBJ2-7; abundance: NA; d_gene: TRBD1
CDR3aa: CASSESQGVRTEAFF; CDR3nt: TGTGCCAGCAGTGAATCCCAGGGGGTGAGGACTGAAGCTTTCTTT; v_gene: TRBV6-1; j_gene: TRBJ1-1; abundance: NA; d_gene: TRBD1
CDR3aa: CASSLGDRGGLTEAFF; CDR3nt: TGTGCCAGCAGCTTAGGGGACAGGGGGGGATTGACTGAAGCTTTCTTT; v_gene: TRBV7-6; j_gene: TRBJ1-1; abundance: NA; d_gene: TRBD1
CDR3aa: CASRGTGNEKLFF; CDR3nt: TGTGCCAGCAGGGGAACAGGAAATGAAAAACTGTTTTTT; v_gene: TRBV6-5; j_gene: TRBJ1-4; abundance: NA; d_gene: NA
CDR3aa: CAWSVPGRGYNEQFF; CDR3nt: TGTGCCTGGAGTGTACCTGGGCGGGGGTACAATGAGCAGTTCTTC; v_gene: TRBV30; j_gene: TRBJ2-1; abundance: NA; d_gene: TRBD2
CDR3aa: CAWSVLGQGAEAFF; CDR3nt: TGTGCCTGGAGTGTACTGGGACAGGGGGCTGAAGCTTTCTTT; v_gene: TRBV30; j_gene: TRBJ1-1; abundance: NA; d_gene: TRBD1
CDR3aa: CASSERLTSGSILGSYEQYF; CDR3nt: TGTGCCAGCAGTGAAAGGTTAACTAGCGGGAGTATTTTAGGGTCCTACGAGCAGTACTTC; v_gene: TRBV2; j_gene: TRBJ2-7; abundance: NA; d_gene: TRBD2
CDR3aa: CASSSTGTGETQYF; CDR3nt: TGTGCCAGCAGCTCAACAGGGACGGGGGAGACCCAGTACTTC; v_gene: TRBV6-5; j_gene: TRBJ2-5; abundance: NA; d_gene: NA
CDR3aa: CASSLFFGRGGEAFF; CDR3nt: TGTGCCAGCAGTTTATTTTTCGGCAGGGGTGGTGAAGCTTTCTTT; v_gene: TRBV27; j_gene: TRBJ1-1; abundance: NA; d_gene: NA
CDR3aa: CASGGLAGAADTQYF; CDR3nt: TGTGCCAGCGGGGGACTAGCGGGAGCAGCAGATACGCAGTATTTT; v_gene: TRBV6-5; j_gene: TRBJ2-3; abundance: NA; d_gene: TRBD2
CDR3aa: CASSLFPGSPYEQYF; CDR3nt: TGTGCCAGCAGTTTATTCCCCGGGAGCCCCTACGAGCAGTACTTC; v_gene: TRBV27; j_gene: TRBJ2-7; abundance: NA; d_gene: NA
CDR3aa: CASSPGHVSDEQFF; CDR3nt: TGTGCCAGCAGCCCCGGACATGTCAGCGATGAGCAGTTCTTC; v_gene: TRBV5-8; j_gene: TRBJ2-1; abundance: NA; d_gene: NA
CDR3aa: CASSRSTGSSPLHF; CDR3nt: TGTGCCAGCAGTCGCAGTACAGGTAGTTCACCCCTCCACTTT; v_gene: TRBV28; j_gene: TRBJ1-6; abundance: few; d_gene: NA
CDR3aa: CASSKGVRGNEKLFF; CDR3nt: TGTGCCAGCAGCAAAGGAGTCAGGGGTAATGAAAAACTGTTTTTT; v_gene: TRBV21-1; j_gene: TRBJ1-4; abundance: NA; d_gene: NA
CDR3aa: CSVDSGGTASTF; CDR3nt: TGCAGCGTTGATTCCGGCGGGACTGCCTCCACGTTC; v_gene: TRBV29-1; j_gene: TRBJ1-2; abundance: NA; d_gene: NA
CDR3aa: CASSIFSYGYTF; CDR3nt: TGTGCCAGTAGTATTTTCAGCTATGGCTACACCTTC; v_gene: TRBV19; j_gene: TRBJ1-2; abundance: few; d_gene: NA
CDR3aa: CAISESSRERGNQPQHF; CDR3nt: TGTGCCATCAGTGAGTCATCCCGGGAACGGGGCAATCAGCCCCAGCATTTT; v_gene: TRBV10-3; j_gene: TRBJ1-5; abundance: NA; d_gene: NA
CDR3aa: CASREDSFSGNTIYF; CDR3nt: TGTGCCAGCAGGGAGGACAGTTTCTCTGGAAACACCATATATTTT; v_gene: TRBV5-4; j_gene: TRBJ1-3; abundance: NA; d_gene: NA
CDR3aa: CASRETGGMNTEAFF; CDR3nt: TGTGCCAGCAGGGAGACAGGAGGTATGAACACTGAAGCTTTCTTT; v_gene: TRBV28; j_gene: TRBJ1-1; abundance: once; d_gene: NA
CDR3aa: CSVEELAAMGNEQFF; CDR3nt: TGCAGCGTTGAAGAACTAGCGGCTATGGGGAATGAGCAGTTCTTC; v_gene: TRBV29-1; j_gene: TRBJ2-1; abundance: NA; d_gene: TRBD2
CDR3aa: CASSPSATASYEQYF; CDR3nt: TGCGCCAGCAGCCCAAGTGCGACAGCCTCCTACGAGCAGTACTTC; v_gene: TRBV5-1; j_gene: TRBJ2-7; abundance: once; d_gene: NA
CDR3aa: CASSPLGQANYGYTF; CDR3nt: TGTGCCAGCTCACCATTGGGACAGGCAAACTATGGCTACACCTTC; v_gene: TRBV18; j_gene: TRBJ1-2; abundance: NA; d_gene: TRBD1
CDR3aa: CASITSGAFTDTQYF; CDR3nt: TGTGCCAGCATTACCAGCGGGGCGTTCACAGATACGCAGTATTTT; v_gene: TRBV28; j_gene: TRBJ2-3; abundance: NA; d_gene: TRBD2
CDR3aa: CASSLSQGSTEAFF; CDR3nt: TGTGCCAGCAGTTTATCCCAGGGGAGCACTGAAGCTTTCTTT; v_gene: TRBV27; j_gene: TRBJ1-1; abundance: NA; d_gene: NA
CDR3aa: CATSDPTGVRYF; CDR3nt: TGTGCCACCAGTGACCCGACCGGAGTCAGGTACTTC; v_gene: TRBV24-1; j_gene: TRBJ2-7; abundance: NA; d_gene: NA
CDR3aa: CASSPTAVEKLFF; CDR3nt: TGTGCCAGCAGCCCCACCGCGGTTGAAAAACTGTTTTTT; v_gene: TRBV4-2; j_gene: TRBJ1-4; abundance: NA; d_gene: NA
CDR3aa: CASSQDPDFQETQYF; CDR3nt: TGTGCCAGCAGCCAAGACCCAGACTTCCAAGAGACCCAGTACTTC; v_gene: TRBV4-2; j_gene: TRBJ2-5; abundance: NA; d_gene: NA
CDR3aa: CASSLTQGENTEAFF; CDR3nt: TGCGCCAGCAGCTTAACACAGGGCGAGAACACTGAAGCTTTCTTT; v_gene: TRBV5-1; j_gene: TRBJ1-1; abundance: NA; d_gene: NA
CDR3aa: CASSLGIYEQYF; CDR3nt: TGTGCCAGCAGCTTAGGCATCTACGAGCAGTACTTC; v_gene: TRBV13; j_gene: TRBJ2-7; abundance: few; d_gene: NA
CDR3aa: CASSEGGLTDTQYF; CDR3nt: TGTGCCAGCAGTGAAGGGGGGCTTACAGATACGCAGTATTTT; v_gene: TRBV2; j_gene: TRBJ2-3; abundance: NA; d_gene: NA
CDR3aa: CASSDLGVKVRGYTF; CDR3nt: TGTGCCAGCAGTGATTTAGGGGTGAAAGTACGCGGCTACACCTTC; v_gene: TRBV6-1; j_gene: TRBJ1-2; abundance: once; d_gene: NA
CDR3aa: CAWELGQGGGETQYF; CDR3nt: TGTGCCTGGGAGCTCGGACAGGGAGGGGGAGAGACCCAGTACTTC; v_gene: TRBV30; j_gene: TRBJ2-5; abundance: NA; d_gene: NA
CDR3aa: CASSETYGDTQYF; CDR3nt: TGTGCCAGCAGCGAGACTTACGGCGATACGCAGTATTTT; v_gene: TRBV9; j_gene: TRBJ2-3; abundance: NA; d_gene: NA
CDR3aa: CASSKERGTTGELFF; CDR3nt: TGTGCCAGCAGTAAAGAAAGGGGAACAACCGGGGAGCTGTTTTTT; v_gene: TRBV28; j_gene: TRBJ2-2; abundance: NA; d_gene: NA
CDR3aa: CASSRGQGQPQHF; CDR3nt: TGTGCCAGCTCACGAGGACAGGGTCAGCCCCAGCATTTT; v_gene: TRBV18; j_gene: TRBJ1-5; abundance: few; d_gene: TRBD1
CDR3aa: CASSKDPGRGSGYTF; CDR3nt: TGTGCCAGCAGCAAAGATCCGGGCAGGGGGTCTGGCTACACCTTC; v_gene: TRBV11-2; j_gene: TRBJ1-2; abundance: NA; d_gene: TRBD1
CDR3aa: CASSHGSGAMNTEAFF; CDR3nt: TGCGCCAGCAGCCATGGTTCAGGGGCCATGAACACTGAAGCTTTCTTT; v_gene: TRBV4-1; j_gene: TRBJ1-1; abundance: few; d_gene: NA
CDR3aa: CASSDGGYGYTF; CDR3nt: TGTGCCAGCAGTGACGGGGGGTATGGCTACACCTTC; v_gene: TRBV6-4; j_gene: TRBJ1-2; abundance: NA; d_gene: NA
CDR3aa: CASNDEGLAYEQYF; CDR3nt: TGTGCCAGCAACGACGAGGGACTAGCTTACGAGCAGTACTTC; v_gene: TRBV6-5; j_gene: TRBJ2-7; abundance: NA; d_gene: TRBD2
CDR3aa: CASSLVPIHPYEQYF; CDR3nt: TGCGCCAGCAGCTTGGTACCTATCCATCCCTACGAGCAGTACTTC; v_gene: TRBV5-1; j_gene: TRBJ2-7; abundance: NA; d_gene: NA